This T cell receptor beta chain originates from a study of T cells in Graves' hyperthyroidism and ophthalmopathy. In its sample, this clonotype was seen a few times. Antigen: not known. This CDR3 is 14 amino acids long. Germline assignment: CDR1 KGHDR and CDR2 SFDVKD. V was trimmed by 6 bases and J by 3 bases, leaving 10 bases between them. Amplified TCR beta CDR3 regions derived from RNA transcripts. A set of HTBI primers served as the primers for a first-round RT-PCR of the TCR CDR3. MiXCR, applied by TCRdb to the multiplex PCR reads, yields one record per CDR3 protein. In the table there are some 350,000 distinct CDR3 sequences, around 25% of which are singletons. Findings and caveats of the study: Most clonotypes expanded in thyroid above 0.001 were likewise present in blood. The model anticipated ophthalmopathy a median about six months pre-onset.

Patients aged 18 to 65 had newly diagnosed hyperthyroidism of under 2 months' duration. Fresh 10 ml peripheral blood yielded PBMCs. This TCR was recovered from a man in his fifties with Graves' hyperthyroidism. The chain combines TRBV24-1 with TRBJ2-2; D unresolved. Sequences were obtained from blood. In nucleotides, the CDR3 is TGTGCCACCAGTAACGAGGATTACACCGGGGAGCTGTTTTTT. It encodes CATSNEDYTGELFF.